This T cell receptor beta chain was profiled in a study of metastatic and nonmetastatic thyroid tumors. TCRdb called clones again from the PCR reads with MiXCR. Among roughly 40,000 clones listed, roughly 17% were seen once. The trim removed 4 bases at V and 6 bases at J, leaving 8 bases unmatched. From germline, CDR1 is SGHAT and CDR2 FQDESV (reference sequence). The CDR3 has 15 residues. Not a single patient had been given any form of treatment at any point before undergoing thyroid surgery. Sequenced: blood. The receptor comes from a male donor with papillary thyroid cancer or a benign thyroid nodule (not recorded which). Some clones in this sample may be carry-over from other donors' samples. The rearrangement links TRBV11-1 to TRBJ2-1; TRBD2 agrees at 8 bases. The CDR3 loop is CASSSTAGDSNEQFF. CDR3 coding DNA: TGTGCCAGCAGCTCGACAGCGGGAGACAGCAATGAGCAGTTCTTC.